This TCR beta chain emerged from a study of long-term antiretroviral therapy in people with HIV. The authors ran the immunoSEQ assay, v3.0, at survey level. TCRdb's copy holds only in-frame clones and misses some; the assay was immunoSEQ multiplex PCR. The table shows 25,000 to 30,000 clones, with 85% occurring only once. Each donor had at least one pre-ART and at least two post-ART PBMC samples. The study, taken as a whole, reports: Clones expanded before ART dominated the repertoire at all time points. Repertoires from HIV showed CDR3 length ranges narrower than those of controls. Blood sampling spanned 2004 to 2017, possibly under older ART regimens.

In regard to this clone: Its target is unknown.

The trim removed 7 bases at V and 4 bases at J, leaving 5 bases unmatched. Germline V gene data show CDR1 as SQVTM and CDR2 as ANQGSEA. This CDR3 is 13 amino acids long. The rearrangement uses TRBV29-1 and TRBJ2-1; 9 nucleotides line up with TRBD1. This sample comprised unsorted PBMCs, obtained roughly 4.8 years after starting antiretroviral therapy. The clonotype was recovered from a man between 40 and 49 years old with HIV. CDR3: CSDGTGRYNEQFF. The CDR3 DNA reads TGCAGCGACGGGACAGGGAGGTACAATGAGCAGTTCTTC.